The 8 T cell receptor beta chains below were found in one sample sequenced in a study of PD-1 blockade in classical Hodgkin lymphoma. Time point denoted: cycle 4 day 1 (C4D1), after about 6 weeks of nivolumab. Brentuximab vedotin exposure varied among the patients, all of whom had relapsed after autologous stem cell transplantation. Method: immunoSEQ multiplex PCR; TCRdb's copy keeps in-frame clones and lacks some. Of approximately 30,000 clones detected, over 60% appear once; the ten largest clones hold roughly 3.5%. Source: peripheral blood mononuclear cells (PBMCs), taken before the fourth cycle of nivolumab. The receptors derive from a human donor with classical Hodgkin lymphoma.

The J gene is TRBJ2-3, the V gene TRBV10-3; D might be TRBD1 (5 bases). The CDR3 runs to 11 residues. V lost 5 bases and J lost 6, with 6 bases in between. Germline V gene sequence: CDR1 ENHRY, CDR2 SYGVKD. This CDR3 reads CAISPGDTQYF. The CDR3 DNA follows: TGTGCCATCAGTCCAGGGGATACGCAGTATTTT.

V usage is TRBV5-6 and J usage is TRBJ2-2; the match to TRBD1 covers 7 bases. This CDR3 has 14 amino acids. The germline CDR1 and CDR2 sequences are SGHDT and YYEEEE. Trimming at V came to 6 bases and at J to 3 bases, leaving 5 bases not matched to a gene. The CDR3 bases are TGTGCCAGCAACCCGGGACAGTACACCGGGGAGCTGTTTTTT. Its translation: CASNPGQYTGELFF.

CDR3 DNA: TGTGCCAGCAGTTCATGGACAGGGTCCGATTCACCCCTCCACTTT. Translating it yields CASSSWTGSDSPLHF. The J gene is TRBJ1-6, the V gene TRBV27, with 8 bases identical to TRBD1. The CDR3 has 15 residues. Unmatched junction bases numbered 7, after V lost 4 bases and J lost 8 bases. Looked up from germline, CDR1 is MNHEY and CDR2 is SMNVEV (reference sequence).

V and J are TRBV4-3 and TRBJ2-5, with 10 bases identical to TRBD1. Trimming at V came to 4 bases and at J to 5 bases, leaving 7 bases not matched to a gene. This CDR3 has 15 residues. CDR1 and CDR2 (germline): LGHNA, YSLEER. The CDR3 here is CASSPTVGQGETQYF. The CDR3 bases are TGCGCCAGCAGCCCTACCGTGGGACAGGGGGAGACCCAGTACTTC.

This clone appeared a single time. CDR3 in amino acids: CSVTTTGVGETQYF. The CDR3 bases are TGCAGCGTCACCACAACAGGGGTCGGGGAGACCCAGTACTTC. The V and J genes are TRBV29-1 and TRBJ2-5; 7 bases map to TRBD1. The CDR3 contains 14 residues. Germline CDR1 and CDR2: SQVTM and ANQGSEA. The V gene end was trimmed by 6 bases and the J gene end by 5 bases; junction bases not matched to a gene: 12. Full variable domain (rest looked up from reference TRBV29-1 and TRBJ2-5): SAVISQKPSRDICQRGTSLTIQCQVDSQVTMMFWYRQQPGQSLTLIATANQGSEATYESGFVIDKFPISRPNLTFSTLTVSNMSPEDSSIYLCSVTTTGVGETQYFGPGTRLLVL.

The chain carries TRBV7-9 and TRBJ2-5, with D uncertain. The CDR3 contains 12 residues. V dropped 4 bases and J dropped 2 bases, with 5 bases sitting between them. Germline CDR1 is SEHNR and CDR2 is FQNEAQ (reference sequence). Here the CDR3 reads CASSSGQETQYF. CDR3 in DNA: TGTGCCAGCAGCTCCGGTCAAGAGACCCAGTACTTC.

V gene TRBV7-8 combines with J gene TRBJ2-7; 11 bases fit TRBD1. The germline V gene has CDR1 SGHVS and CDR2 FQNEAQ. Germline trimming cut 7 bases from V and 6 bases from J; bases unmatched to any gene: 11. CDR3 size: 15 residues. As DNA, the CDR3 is TGTGCCAGCATCAGACCGGGACAGGGGGTTCGCGAGCAGTACTTC. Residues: CASIRPGQGVREQYF.

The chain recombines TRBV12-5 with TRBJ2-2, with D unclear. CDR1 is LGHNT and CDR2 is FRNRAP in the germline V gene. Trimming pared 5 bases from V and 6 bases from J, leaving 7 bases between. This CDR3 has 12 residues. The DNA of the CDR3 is TGTGCTAGTGGTCCTTCCCCCGGGGAGCTGTTTTTT. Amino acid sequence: CASGPSPGELFF. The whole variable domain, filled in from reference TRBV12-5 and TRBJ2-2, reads DARVTQTPRHKVTEMGQEVTMRCQPILGHNTVFWYRQTMMQGLELLAYFRNRAPLDDSGMPKDRFSAEMPDATLATLKIQPSEPRDSAVYFCASGPSPGELFFGEGSRLTVL.